These T cell receptor beta chains were read from a single sample in a study of cytomegalovirus exposure and HLA in healthy donors. Sequencing was performed with immunoSEQ multiplex PCR; in TCRdb, only in-frame clones are kept and a portion is missing. The data contain some 180,000 clones, around 82% of them singletons. The sample comprised PBMCs. These receptors were collected from a man between 40 and 49 years old in good health and CMV-seropositive. Both conserved end residues are part of each CDR3. D genes are given only for firm matches. The size entry is marked missing in some rows and otherwise reads once, few, many or a size class.

clone size: .; J gene: TRBJ2-2; V gene: TRBV7-2; D gene: TRBD2; CDR3 protein: CASSLILAGGYTGELFF; CDR3 DNA: TGTGCCAGCAGCTTAATTCTAGCGGGAGGTTACACCGGGGAGCTGTTTTTT
clone size: .; J gene: TRBJ2-5; V gene: TRBV29-1; D gene: TRBD2; CDR3 protein: CSVAGGEETQYF; CDR3 DNA: TGCAGCGTTGCGGGAGGGGAAGAGACCCAGTACTTC
clone size: .; J gene: TRBJ2-1; V gene: TRBV7-8; D gene: TRBD2; CDR3 protein: CASSVTSGGGNEQFF; CDR3 DNA: TGTGCCAGCAGCGTAACTAGCGGAGGGGGGAATGAGCAGTTCTTC
clone size: .; J gene: TRBJ2-1; V gene: TRBV11-2; D gene: .; CDR3 protein: CASSFLAQHNEQFF; CDR3 DNA: TGTGCCAGCAGCTTCTTGGCACAGCACAATGAGCAGTTCTTC
clone size: .; J gene: TRBJ2-7; V gene: TRBV5-6; D gene: .; CDR3 protein: CASSPGGRGFQYF; CDR3 DNA: TGTGCCAGCAGCCCCGGGGGGCGGGGGTTCCAGTACTTC
clone size: .; J gene: TRBJ1-2; V gene: TRBV6-5; D gene: TRBD1; CDR3 protein: CASRLLQDRPYTF; CDR3 DNA: TGTGCCAGCAGGCTTTTACAGGACAGGCCATACACCTTC
clone size: .; J gene: TRBJ1-1; V gene: TRBV5-1; D gene: .; CDR3 protein: CASSSRGVGGTEAFF; CDR3 DNA: TGCGCCAGCAGCTCTCGGGGGGTAGGAGGCACTGAAGCTTTCTTT
clone size: .; J gene: TRBJ2-3; V gene: TRBV5-1; D gene: .; CDR3 protein: CASSLGAFRVGTDTQYF; CDR3 DNA: TGCGCCAGCAGCTTGGGGGCTTTCAGGGTCGGCACAGATACGCAGTATTTT
clone size: .; J gene: TRBJ1-2; V gene: TRBV4-1; D gene: .; CDR3 protein: CASSQPNSYGYTF; CDR3 DNA: TGCGCCAGCAGCCAACCCAACAGCTATGGCTACACCTTC
clone size: .; J gene: TRBJ2-7; V gene: TRBV19; D gene: TRBD2; CDR3 protein: CASSMGGVTYEQYF; CDR3 DNA: TGTGCCAGTAGTATGGGAGGGGTCACCTACGAGCAGTACTTC
clone size: .; J gene: TRBJ2-2; V gene: TRBV9; D gene: .; CDR3 protein: CASSVAPWGGTNTGELFF; CDR3 DNA: TGTGCCAGCAGCGTAGCTCCGTGGGGCGGAACGAACACCGGGGAGCTGTTTTTT
clone size: few; J gene: TRBJ1-2; V gene: TRBV10-3; D gene: .; CDR3 protein: CAISEAVYGYTF; CDR3 DNA: TGTGCCATCAGTGAGGCGGTCTATGGCTACACCTTC
clone size: few; J gene: TRBJ2-7; V gene: TRBV5-6; D gene: TRBD2; CDR3 protein: CASSLSGLAGLGEQYF; CDR3 DNA: TGTGCCAGCAGCTTGAGTGGACTAGCGGGTTTGGGGGAGCAGTACTTC
clone size: .; J gene: TRBJ2-7; V gene: TRBV6-4; D gene: TRBD2; CDR3 protein: CASSEVAGGAYEQYF; CDR3 DNA: TGTGCCAGCAGTGAGGTAGCGGGGGGTGCCTACGAGCAGTACTTC
clone size: .; J gene: TRBJ2-7; V gene: TRBV6-1; D gene: .; CDR3 protein: CASRDPRETSYEQYF; CDR3 DNA: TGTGCCAGCAGGGATCCTAGAGAAACCTCCTACGAGCAGTACTTC
clone size: .; J gene: TRBJ2-1; V gene: TRBV5-1; D gene: TRBD2; CDR3 protein: CASSFGGDSPYNEQFF; CDR3 DNA: TGCGCCAGCAGCTTTGGGGGGGACTCGCCCTACAATGAGCAGTTCTTC
clone size: .; J gene: TRBJ2-3; V gene: TRBV27; D gene: .; CDR3 protein: CASAKGDKGTDTQYF; CDR3 DNA: TGTGCCAGCGCCAAGGGAGACAAGGGCACAGATACGCAGTATTTT
clone size: .; J gene: TRBJ1-1; V gene: TRBV9; D gene: TRBD1; CDR3 protein: CASSAPGQGMNTEAFF; CDR3 DNA: TGTGCCAGCAGCGCCCCGGGACAGGGAATGAACACTGAAGCTTTCTTT
clone size: .; J gene: TRBJ2-7; V gene: TRBV7-2; D gene: .; CDR3 protein: CASSFNTGGEQYF; CDR3 DNA: TGTGCCAGCAGCTTTAATACTGGTGGCGAGCAGTACTTC
clone size: .; J gene: TRBJ1-4; V gene: TRBV5-1; D gene: TRBD1; CDR3 protein: CASSSQGAEEKLFF; CDR3 DNA: TGCGCCAGCAGCTCACAGGGGGCGGAGGAAAAACTGTTTTTT
clone size: .; J gene: TRBJ1-5; V gene: TRBV15; D gene: .; CDR3 protein: CATSRPGSSQHF; CDR3 DNA: TGTGCCACCAGCAGACCAGGATCGTCCCAGCATTTT
clone size: few; J gene: TRBJ2-3; V gene: TRBV19; D gene: TRBD1; CDR3 protein: CASSPTGERDTQYF; CDR3 DNA: TGTGCCAGTAGTCCGACAGGGGAACGAGATACGCAGTATTTT
clone size: .; J gene: TRBJ2-2; V gene: TRBV9; D gene: TRBD2; CDR3 protein: CAGSALAGDTGELFF; CDR3 DNA: TGTGCCGGCAGCGCGCTAGCGGGGGACACCGGGGAGCTGTTTTTT
clone size: .; J gene: TRBJ2-1; V gene: TRBV9; D gene: TRBD2; CDR3 protein: CASSPWTSGRFYNEQFF; CDR3 DNA: TGTGCCAGCAGCCCATGGACTAGCGGGAGGTTCTACAATGAGCAGTTCTTC
clone size: .; J gene: TRBJ2-1; V gene: TRBV29-1; D gene: .; CDR3 protein: CSVASNEQFF; CDR3 DNA: TGCAGCGTTGCCAGCAATGAGCAGTTCTTC
clone size: .; J gene: TRBJ1-5; V gene: TRBV15; D gene: TRBD1; CDR3 protein: CATSVQGDQPQHF; CDR3 DNA: TGTGCCACCAGCGTACAGGGGGATCAGCCCCAGCATTTT
clone size: .; J gene: TRBJ1-5; V gene: TRBV5-4; D gene: .; CDR3 protein: CASSLQGVNQPQHF; CDR3 DNA: TGTGCCAGCAGCTTGCAAGGAGTCAATCAGCCCCAGCATTTT
clone size: .; J gene: TRBJ2-1; V gene: TRBV5-6; D gene: TRBD2; CDR3 protein: CASLLNSGRLGNEQFF; CDR3 DNA: TGTGCCAGCCTGCTTAATAGCGGGAGGCTCGGGAATGAGCAGTTCTTC
clone size: .; J gene: TRBJ1-3; V gene: TRBV6-5; D gene: .; CDR3 protein: CASRAPAGWGNTIYF; CDR3 DNA: TGTGCCAGCAGGGCGCCTGCAGGTTGGGGAAACACCATATATTTT
clone size: .; J gene: TRBJ1-1; V gene: TRBV9; D gene: .; CDR3 protein: CASSVASAAANTEAFF; CDR3 DNA: TGTGCCAGCAGCGTGGCTAGTGCGGCGGCGAACACTGAAGCTTTCTTT
clone size: .; J gene: TRBJ2-1; V gene: TRBV7-7; D gene: TRBD1; CDR3 protein: CASSLAGTGGNEQFF; CDR3 DNA: TGTGCTAGCAGCTTAGCAGGGACAGGGGGCAATGAGCAGTTCTTC
clone size: .; J gene: TRBJ2-7; V gene: TRBV4-1; D gene: TRBD2; CDR3 protein: CASSQGGTSGDYEQYF; CDR3 DNA: TGCGCCAGCAGCCAAGGGGGGACTAGCGGGGACTACGAGCAGTACTTC
clone size: few; J gene: TRBJ2-1; V gene: TRBV4-3; D gene: TRBD2; CDR3 protein: CASSQGDYSYNEQFF; CDR3 DNA: TGCGCCAGCAGCCAGGGGGACTACTCCTACAATGAGCAGTTCTTC
clone size: .; J gene: TRBJ2-5; V gene: TRBV4-2; D gene: TRBD2; CDR3 protein: CASSQGTSGNQETQYF; CDR3 DNA: TGTGCCAGCAGCCAAGGGACTAGCGGGAACCAAGAGACCCAGTACTTC
clone size: .; J gene: TRBJ2-3; V gene: TRBV9; D gene: TRBD2; CDR3 protein: CASSPSGSTDTQYF; CDR3 DNA: TGTGCCAGCAGCCCTAGCGGAAGCACAGATACGCAGTATTTT
clone size: .; J gene: TRBJ2-7; V gene: TRBV7-8; D gene: .; CDR3 protein: CASSSDSYYEQYF; CDR3 DNA: TGTGCCAGCAGCAGTGACAGCTACTACGAGCAGTACTTC
clone size: .; J gene: TRBJ1-1; V gene: TRBV5-4; D gene: TRBD1; CDR3 protein: CASSPEWTGNTEAFF; CDR3 DNA: TGTGCCAGCAGCCCTGAATGGACAGGCAACACTGAAGCTTTCTTT
clone size: few; J gene: TRBJ2-5; V gene: TRBV28; D gene: TRBD1; CDR3 protein: CASSPYGSGGKDF; CDR3 DNA: TGTGCCAGCAGCCCCTACGGGTCAGGGGGAAAAGACTTC
clone size: .; J gene: TRBJ1-2; V gene: TRBV14; D gene: TRBD1; CDR3 protein: CASSQYLTGPHGYTF; CDR3 DNA: TGTGCCAGCAGCCAATACTTGACAGGGCCCCATGGCTACACCTTC
clone size: .; J gene: TRBJ1-5; V gene: TRBV19; D gene: TRBD1; CDR3 protein: CASSIARTGTQHF; CDR3 DNA: TGTGCCAGTAGTATAGCGCGGACAGGGACCCAGCATTTT
clone size: once; J gene: TRBJ1-2; V gene: TRBV12-5; D gene: .; CDR3 protein: CARAGVPGLDGYTF; CDR3 DNA: TGTGCTAGGGCAGGGGTTCCGGGCTTGGATGGCTACACCTTC
clone size: .; J gene: TRBJ2-1; V gene: TRBV6-4; D gene: .; CDR3 protein: CASSEVPQGGQFF; CDR3 DNA: TGTGCCAGCAGTGAAGTTCCCCAAGGAGGGCAGTTCTTC